This T cell receptor (beta chain) was sequenced during a study of response to subunit inactivated influenza vaccine (dated by TCRdb to the late 2010s). As for the study more broadly: Deep quantitative T cell receptor repertoire profiling was used in the study to track responses to a trivalent subunit inactivated influenza vaccine.

Study-wide conclusions, independent of this receptor: According to the authors, only a limited number of new T cells may be recruited by each seasonal influenza vaccination.

Concerning this clonotype itself: The target of this receptor is not known. No base qualities exist here, and no much larger clone lies one base off it.

CDR1 and CDR2 are read off the germline V gene (reference sequence) as MNHEY and SMNVEV. Counted from cysteine to phenylalanine, this CDR3 has 17 amino acids. Of the read, only the CDR3 DNA is kept; its 51 bases are in frame from base 1. Ends trimmed: V by 1 base, J by 1 base; bases unmatched to a gene: 8. Library construction relied on RT-PCR. TCRdb names Illumina HiSeq 2500 as the instrument used. TCRdb reprocessed the public reads (quality trimming at Q25 with fastp, clone calling with MiXCR) and kept in-frame beta chains. Rows are unified per CDR3 protein, each entry keeping the most common DNA and genes. In all, the sample holds approximately 530,000 distinct CDR3 sequences, and 6.5% to 8% of those were seen once. Together, the top ten hold 10% to 15% of the sample.

Recombination connected TRBV27 to TRBJ2-7; 9 bases in the junction line up with TRBD1. The TCR comes from a man aged 45 to 75 who received an inactivated influenza vaccine. Donor details come from another sample of the same person, matched by shared clones. The sequencing used PBMCs from blood, collected less than 25 months after vaccination. The CDR3 in this case is CASSLFEPGQGSYEQYF. The DNA reads as follows: TGTGCCAGCAGTTTATTCGAACCGGGACAGGGTTCCTACGAGCAGTACTTC.